What follows are 8 T cell receptor beta chains derived from one specimen sequenced in a study of CD8+CD57+ T cells in acquired aplastic anemia. Patients chosen for sequencing had CD8+CD57+ cells that had expanded, as shown by flow cytometry. TCR beta VDJ and CDR3 profiles were obtained from a genomic DNA template. TCRdb fed the reads into MiXCR, producing one record per CDR3 protein. The data show 200,000 to 250,000 distinct CDR3 sequences, with less than 75% seen just once and around 60% held by the top ten. Sequenced material: sorted CD4+, CD8+, or CD8+CD57+ T cells (not recorded which) from PBMCs. The receptors derive from a human donor with aplastic anemia.

This chain uses TRBV7-6 with TRBJ2-1, with 8 bases that match TRBD2. Germline V gives CDR1 SGHVS, CDR2 FNYEAQ. The CDR3 runs 16 residues. With 5 bases clipped from V and 2 bases from J, the junction kept 8 bases outside the gene matches. For the CDR3, the DNA is TGTGCCAGCAGCCCGTCCGGCGGGGGGCCCTACAATGAGCAGTTCTTC. This sequence encodes CASSPSGGGPYNEQFF.

There are a few counts of this clonotype. This chain uses TRBV7-9 with TRBJ2-2, with 11 bases fitting TRBD2. Losses at the gene ends were 5 bases for V and 0 bases for J; bases not matched to a gene: 5. From germline, CDR1 is SEHNR and CDR2 FQNEAQ (reference sequence). The CDR3 sequence is 17 residues long. The CDR3 DNA reads TGTGCCAGCAGCCTGACTAGCGGGGAACCGAACACCGGGGAGCTGTTTTTT. Its translation: CASSLTSGEPNTGELFF.

The chain has TRBV10-2 and TRBJ1-2, with D unresolved. CDR1 is WSHSY, CDR2 SAAADI, per germline. Trimming pared 3 bases from V and 1 base from J, leaving 6 bases between. This CDR3 comprises 13 residues. DNA of the CDR3: TGCGCCAGCAGTGATGGGTTTAACTATGGCTACACCTTC. It yields the protein CASSDGFNYGYTF.

The rearrangement joins TRBV29-1 to TRBJ2-4; D is possibly TRBD2 (7 bases). The germline V gene has CDR1 SQVTM and CDR2 ANQGSEA. Trimming stripped 6 bases from V and 5 bases from J, with 23 bases between. This CDR3 contains 16 residues. CDR3 amino acids: CSVLRLEGGVENIQYF. Here the CDR3 DNA reads TGCAGCGTACTACGCCTCGAGGGGGGGGTTGAAAACATTCAGTACTTC.

The genes are TRBV20-1 and TRBJ1-2; D is uncertain. CDR1 and CDR2 from the germline V gene are DFQATT and SNEGSKA (reference sequence). The germline V and J ends were trimmed by 3 bases and 6 bases, with 14 bases remaining between them. There are 13 residues in the CDR3. The CDR3 DNA follows: TGCAGTGCTAGCCCCGTGCGACGGAATGGCTACACCTTC. Translated, it gives CSASPVRRNGYTF.

This sequence joins TRBV19 and TRBJ2-6; no clear D. Between the trimmed V and J ends, which lost 5 bases and 0 bases, there was a span of 23 bases. CDR3 length equals 20 residues. The germline V gene has CDR1 LNHDA and CDR2 SQIVND (reference sequence). CDR3 sequence reads: CASSRGAVEQHYSGANVLTF. The CDR3 bases are TGTGCCAGTAGTCGAGGCGCGGTCGAACAGCACTACTCTGGGGCCAACGTCCTGACTTTC.

The sample holds a few counts of this clonotype. The chain couples TRBV29-1 to TRBJ1-1; no firm D call. Per the germline V gene, CDR1 is SQVTM and CDR2 is ANQGSEA. The germline V and J ends were trimmed by 6 bases and 6 bases, with 14 bases remaining between them. This CDR3 has 12 residues. This CDR3 reads CSVLDGFSEAFF. The CDR3 nucleotides read TGCAGCGTACTGGACGGCTTTTCTGAAGCTTTCTTT.

The chain recombines TRBV20-1 with TRBJ2-7; D perhaps matches TRBD2 (5 bases). CDR1 is DFQATT, CDR2 SNEGSKA, per germline (reference sequence). Between the trimmed V and J ends, which lost 0 bases and 4 bases, there was a span of 13 bases. The CDR3 runs 14 residues. CDR3 protein: CSARDRTLLYEQYF. In DNA form, the CDR3 reads TGCAGTGCTAGAGATAGGACTTTGTTGTACGAGCAGTACTTC.